A selection of T cell receptor beta chains follows, all from one sample in a study of T cell responses to AZD1222 COVID-19 vaccine. Sequenced by immunoSEQ multiplex PCR; TCRdb stores in-frame clones only, minus some. The table shows under 150,000 clones, with about 90% occurring only once. The sample here was peripheral blood, taken on day 0 of AZD1222 vaccination. The source of these receptors is an adult in good health. CDR3s include the opening cysteine and the closing phenylalanine or tryptophan. A D gene is named only where the DNA matches it firmly. Expanded clones get a size class; other rows say once, few or many, or leave the size out.

d_call,j_call,v_call,clone_size,cdr3_nt,cdr3_aa
TRBD1,TRBJ2-7,TRBV5-8,-,TGTGCCAGCAGGGAAACACAGGGGGTCGGCGAGCAGTACTTC,CASRETQGVGEQYF
TRBD1,TRBJ1-2,TRBV4-1,-,TGCGCCAGCAGCCACCTGACAGGGAACTATGGCTACACCTTC,CASSHLTGNYGYTF
-,TRBJ2-5,TRBV5-1,once,TGCGCCAGCAGCCCGGGGACTTCCCGACAGTACCAAGAGACCCAGTACTTC,CASSPGTSRQYQETQYF
TRBD1,TRBJ2-3,TRBV5-1,-,TGCGCCAGCAGCTTGGGACAGGGGGTAACAGATACGCAGTATTTT,CASSLGQGVTDTQYF
TRBD1,TRBJ1-4,TRBV6-5,-,TGTGCCAGCAGTTACTCTGCCGGGACAGGGGACGTAAAACTGTTTTTT,CASSYSAGTGDVKLFF
-,TRBJ2-2,TRBV27,once,TGTGCCAGCAGTTTAGGGCTAAACACCGGGGAGCTGTTTTTT,CASSLGLNTGELFF
-,TRBJ1-5,TRBV12-3/TRBV12-4,once,TGTGCCAGCAGTTTGGGTGACAGGCAGCCCCAGCATTTT,CASSLGDRQPQHF
-,TRBJ1-5,TRBV19,-,TGTGCCAGTACCGGACGAGAAAATCAGCCCCAGCATTTT,CASTGRENQPQHF
-,TRBJ2-7,TRBV19,-,TGTGCCAGTAGTAACGGATTTCTTTACGAGCAGTACTTC,CASSNGFLYEQYF
TRBD2,TRBJ2-1,TRBV7-6,-,TGTGCCAGCAGCTTAGCAGCGGGAGGGGGCAATGAGCAGTTCTTC,CASSLAAGGGNEQFF
-,TRBJ2-1,TRBV21-1,-,TGTGCCAGCAGCTCCAAGGGGTTAGCGGGAGGGGTGATTGACAATGAGCAGTTCTTC,CASSSKGLAGGVIDNEQFF
TRBD2,TRBJ2-1,TRBV18,-,TGTGCCAGCTCATCGGGACTAGCGGCCTACAATGAGCAGTTCTTC,CASSSGLAAYNEQFF
-,TRBJ1-4,TRBV6-5,-,TGTGCCAGCAGTTACAGCCTCAGAGCAGATGAAGAAAAACTGTTTTTT,CASSYSLRADEEKLFF
-,TRBJ1-2,TRBV19,-,TGTGCCAGTAGTATTAACTATGGCTACACCTTC,CASSINYGYTF
-,TRBJ2-2,TRBV4-2,-,TGTGCCAGCAGCCAAGATGGACGGGCCTATCGCCCCGGGGAGCTGTTTTTT,CASSQDGRAYRPGELFF
TRBD1,TRBJ2-7,TRBV5-5,-,TGTGCCAGCAGCTTATTCTTGGGACAGGGGGCCTACGAGCAGTACTTC,CASSLFLGQGAYEQYF
-,TRBJ2-1,TRBV4-2,-,TGTGCCAGCTGCCGGGAATCCTACAATGAGCAGTTCTTC,CASCRESYNEQFF
-,TRBJ1-2,TRBV7-8,-,TGTGCCAGCAGCTTAGTCGGGGGGAGGGTAGGTCTCTACACCTTC,CASSLVGGRVGLYTF
-,TRBJ2-1,TRBV7-9,-,TGTGCCAGCAGCTTAGGGACCCTCTACAATGAGCAGTTCTTC,CASSLGTLYNEQFF
TRBD2,TRBJ2-1,TRBV6-2/TRBV6-3,-,TGTGCCAGCAGTTACTCGGACCCTAGCGGCATCTACAATGAGCAGTTCTTC,CASSYSDPSGIYNEQFF
-,TRBJ1-2,TRBV2,-,TGTGCCAGCAGTGAAGGCACTGCCTATGGCTACACCTTC,CASSEGTAYGYTF
-,TRBJ2-1,TRBV9,-,TGTGCCAGCAGCGTGACCATGAATGAGCAGTTCTTC,CASSVTMNEQFF